This T cell receptor beta chain was profiled in a study of identical twins. Study-wide findings and caveats: There were fewer insertions in abundant cord blood beta clonotypes, but memory repertoires showed no such pattern. Analyses of zero insertions could, in part, be confounded by invariant MAIT and iNKT cells.

A remark on this clonotype: Its specificity is not known.

All donors were healthy Caucasians. MiXCR, run by TCRdb on the 5' RACE reads, gives a single entry per CDR3 protein. The data show 500,000 to 600,000 distinct CDR3 sequences, with 20% to 25% seen just once and about 0.93% held by the top ten. These data were also reused for a study on T cells expressing NK-cell markers. From that paper: The same clonotypes also predominated in the CD3+CD56-NKG2C+ fraction of a handful of donors.

Material: CD4+ T cells sorted from blood. This TCR derives from a woman aged 18-29 years in good health.

The CDR3 bases are TGTGCCAGCAGTTTGGGAGGGAGAGGAAACACCATATATTTT. Translation gives CASSLGGRGNTIYF. The J gene is TRBJ1-3, the V gene TRBV12-3 or TRBV12-4; D remains unclear. V shed 3 bases and J shed 4 bases, with 10 bases lying between them. The CDR3 spans 14 residues.